A selection of T cell receptor beta chains follows, all from one sample in a study of cytomegalovirus exposure and HLA in healthy donors. Only in-frame clones appear in the TCRdb table, and some are missing; sequencing was by immunoSEQ multiplex PCR. Of over 150,000 clones listed, around 74% are singletons. Sequencing input: PBMCs. The receptors come from a male donor in good health and CMV-seronegative. Both conserved end residues are part of each CDR3. D genes are given only for firm matches. The size of a clone is reported for some rows only, either as once, few or many, or as a class for expanded clones.

clone_size | d_call | j_call | v_call | cdr3_nt | cdr3_aa
. | . | TRBJ2-1 | TRBV4-1 | TGCGCCAGCAGCCAACTGAGGAACTCCTACAATGAGCAGTTCTTC | CASSQLRNSYNEQFF
. | . | TRBJ1-5 | TRBV30 | TGTGCCTGGAAGGCAGGCTGGAATAGCAATCAGCCCCAGCATTTT | CAWKAGWNSNQPQHF
. | . | TRBJ2-1 | TRBV9 | TGTGCCAGCAGCGTAGGGGTAAAGGAGTCAAAGGAGCAGTTCTTC | CASSVGVKESKEQFF
. | TRBD2 | TRBJ2-1 | TRBV30 | TGTGCCGCGACTAGCGGGAGGGTTTACAATGAGCAGTTCTTC | CAATSGRVYNEQFF
few | TRBD1 | TRBJ1-2 | TRBV6-5 | TGTGCCAGCAGTCACAGGGGGCGCGATGGCTACACCTTC | CASSHRGRDGYTF
. | TRBD1 | TRBJ2-3 | TRBV6-5 | TGTGCCAGCAGTTACTATAGAGGGACAGCTACGCAGTATTTT | CASSYYRGTATQYF
. | . | TRBJ1-6 | TRBV28 | TGTGCCAGCACTCATGAGGGTGCGAGACGGGGTAAACCCCTCCACTTT | CASTHEGARRGKPLHF
. | TRBD1 | TRBJ1-1 | TRBV4-1 | TGCGCCAGCAGGAGGGGGCAGGACACTGAAGCTTTCTTT | CASRRGQDTEAFF
. | TRBD1 | TRBJ2-7 | TRBV4-2 | TGTGCCAGCAGCCCAAATCTAGGACAGGGCTACGAGCAGTACTTC | CASSPNLGQGYEQYF
. | . | TRBJ1-4 | TRBV6-5 | TGTGCCAGCAGTACGGGTAGTAATGAAAAACTGTTTTTT | CASSTGSNEKLFF
few | TRBD1 | TRBJ1-1 | TRBV7-9 | TGTGCCAGCAGCTTACAGGGGGCTCTGACTGAAGCTTTCTTT | CASSLQGALTEAFF
. | . | TRBJ1-2 | TRBV9 | TGTGCCAGCAGCCCGGGAGGGGTGGAGTATGGCTACACCTTC | CASSPGGVEYGYTF
. | TRBD2 | TRBJ2-3 | TRBV28 | TGTGCCAGCAGCCCCCTTGGGGGGGTTAGCACAGATACGCAGTATTTT | CASSPLGGVSTDTQYF
. | TRBD1 | TRBJ1-2 | TRBV5-8 | TGTGCCAGCAGCTCCGGGGACAGGGATCATGGCTACACCTTC | CASSSGDRDHGYTF
. | TRBD1 | TRBJ1-2 | TRBV7-8 | TGTGCCAGCAGCTTATCAGGGGGCTCTGCTGGCTACACCTTC | CASSLSGGSAGYTF
. | TRBD2 | TRBJ2-1 | TRBV2 | TGTGCCAGCACTAGCGGGGGGGCCATCTATGAGCAGTTCTTC | CASTSGGAIYEQFF
once | TRBD1 | TRBJ2-5 | TRBV4-1 | TGCGCCAGCAGCCAAGACCCGGGACAGATCCAAGAGACCCAGTACTTC | CASSQDPGQIQETQYF
. | TRBD1 | TRBJ1-2 | TRBV5-4 | TGTGCCAGCAGCCCCGGGACAGGGGGCTTTGGCTACACCTTC | CASSPGTGGFGYTF
. | . | TRBJ2-1 | TRBV29-1 | TGCAGCGTTGCCGGAGGGAGCGGGTCGGTCTACAATGAGCAGTTCTTC | CSVAGGSGSVYNEQFF
few | . | TRBJ1-1 | TRBV6-6 | TGTGCCAGCAGTACAGGACGGGTTCCGGGCACTGAAGCTTTCTTT | CASSTGRVPGTEAFF
. | . | TRBJ2-3 | TRBV7-6 | TGTGCCAGCAGCTTTTCGGGGGGCACAGATACGCAGTATTTT | CASSFSGGTDTQYF
once | TRBD1 | TRBJ1-2 | TRBV7-8 | TGTGCCAGCAGCGAGGGACAGGGGGCGCAGGGCTACACCTTC | CASSEGQGAQGYTF
. | . | TRBJ2-1 | TRBV6-5 | TGTGCCAGCAGTTACTCGTGGAGGGGACCAAACAATGAGCAGTTCTTC | CASSYSWRGPNNEQFF
once | TRBD2 | TRBJ2-1 | TRBV4-2 | TGTGCCAGCAGCCAAGATCTGGCGCGGGAGGTCTCCTACAATGAGCAGTTCTTC | CASSQDLAREVSYNEQFF
. | TRBD1 | TRBJ1-2 | TRBV5-4 | TGTGCCAGCAGCTCAGGACAGGGGGCGGATGGCTACACCTTC | CASSSGQGADGYTF
. | . | TRBJ1-1 | TRBV30 | TGTGCCTGGAGGGGACACTCGAACACTGAAGCTTTCTTT | CAWRGHSNTEAFF
few | . | TRBJ1-2 | TRBV28 | TGTGCCAGTGTAACGACAGGCGCGGGCTACACCTTC | CASVTTGAGYTF
. | TRBD2 | TRBJ2-6 | TRBV2 | TGTGCCAGCAGTGAACGGCGGGAGTACTCTGGGGCCAACGTCCTGACTTTC | CASSERREYSGANVLTF
. | TRBD1 | TRBJ1-2 | TRBV27 | TGTGCCAGCAGCCCCGATACCGGGACAGGGATGACTAACTATGGCTACACCTTC | CASSPDTGTGMTNYGYTF
. | . | TRBJ2-6 | TRBV27 | TGTGCCAGCATAACGAGCTCTGGGGCCAACGTCCTGACTTTC | CASITSSGANVLTF
. | TRBD2 | TRBJ2-5 | TRBV5-1 | TGCGCCAGCAGCTACCCGGGGGGGCAAGAGACCCAGTACTTC | CASSYPGGQETQYF
few | TRBD1 | TRBJ1-1 | TRBV18 | TGTGCCAGCTCACCAACCGGGACAGGGTCCCTCGGGGGAGGTGAAGCTTTCTTT | CASSPTGTGSLGGGEAFF
. | TRBD1 | TRBJ2-2 | TRBV7-3 | TGTGCCAGTCGGACAGGGGTGAACACCGGGGAGCTGTTTTTT | CASRTGVNTGELFF
. | TRBD1 | TRBJ2-7 | TRBV9 | TGTGCCAGCAGAGATAGTCCGGGACAGGGGAACTACGAGCAGTACTTC | CASRDSPGQGNYEQYF
. | TRBD1 | TRBJ1-2 | TRBV9 | TGTGCCAGCAGCCCCCGGACAGGGGAGCGGGATGGCTACACCTTC | CASSPRTGERDGYTF
. | . | TRBJ2-7 | TRBV5-6 | TGTGCCAGCAGCGGCCTGAACGAGCAGTACTTC | CASSGLNEQYF
. | . | TRBJ2-4 | TRBV6-6 | TGTGCCAGCAGTTACGGGGGGACTCTAGCCAAAAACATTCAGTACTTC | CASSYGGTLAKNIQYF
. | TRBD1 | TRBJ1-1 | TRBV6-1 | TGTGCCAGCCGTGGGACAGGCCCGGATCCTTTCTTT | CASRGTGPDPFF
. | . | TRBJ2-7 | TRBV15 | TGTGCCACCAGCAGGGACTTTTACGAGCAGTACTTC | CATSRDFYEQYF
. | . | TRBJ1-1 | TRBV10-2 | TGCGCCAGCAGCATGCGGGACCCTGAAGCTTTCTTT | CASSMRDPEAFF
. | . | TRBJ2-7 | TRBV6-5 | TGTGCCAGCAGCCTGGGGGCCGATTTCGAGCAGTACTTC | CASSLGADFEQYF
. | . | TRBJ1-3 | TRBV5-1 | TGCGCCAGCAGCTTAGCGGACGCTTCTGGAAACACCATATATTTT | CASSLADASGNTIYF
. | . | TRBJ1-5 | TRBV6-6 | TGTGCCAGCAGTTCCGGCGGAGGGTTCTATCAGCCCCAGCATTTT | CASSSGGGFYQPQHF
few | TRBD1 | TRBJ2-1 | TRBV6-1 | TGTGCCAGCAGTGGGAGAGGGGGCGCGGGTTGGAATGAGCAGTTCTTC | CASSGRGGAGWNEQFF
once | . | TRBJ2-1 | TRBV30 | TGTGCCTGGAGTGTAGGTCAGGGAATGAAGAATGAGCAGTTCTTC | CAWSVGQGMKNEQFF
few | . | TRBJ2-6 | TRBV29-1 | TGCAGCGTTCGGGTCGGCTCTGGGGCCAACGTCCTGACTTTC | CSVRVGSGANVLTF
. | TRBD2 | TRBJ2-1 | TRBV29-1 | TGCAGCGTTGAGGTTGGCGGGAGGGGGAACAATGAGCAGTTCTTC | CSVEVGGRGNNEQFF
. | TRBD2 | TRBJ2-3 | TRBV7-9 | TGTGCCAGCAGCTTAGGATCCGGGGGGGCCGATACGCAGTATTTT | CASSLGSGGADTQYF
. | . | TRBJ1-3 | TRBV11-3 | TGTGCCAGCAGCTTAGCAGGCGAGCACTCTGGAAACACCATATATTTT | CASSLAGEHSGNTIYF
. | . | TRBJ1-3 | TRBV15 | TGTGCCACCAGCAGAGATCGGGGGACTTCTGGAAACACCATATATTTT | CATSRDRGTSGNTIYF
. | . | TRBJ2-1 | TRBV28 | TGTGCCAGCAGTTTTAGGCAGGCTTACAATGAGCAGTTCTTC | CASSFRQAYNEQFF
. | TRBD1 | TRBJ1-5 | TRBV9 | TGTGCCAGCAGCGCACGGGACAGGGGTCGGCCCCAGCATTTT | CASSARDRGRPQHF
. | . | TRBJ1-1 | TRBV6-6 | TGTGCCAGCAGTCTAGCACAGGGCGGGCGCACTGAAGCTTTCTTT | CASSLAQGGRTEAFF
. | . | TRBJ2-3 | TRBV7-2 | TGTGCCAGCAGCCTAAGGCGGGGCCTCAGGGATACGCAGTATTTT | CASSLRRGLRDTQYF
. | . | TRBJ2-7 | TRBV7-3 | TGTGCCAGCAGCTTAAACTACGAGCAGTACTTC | CASSLNYEQYF
. | TRBD1 | TRBJ1-1 | TRBV28 | TGTGCCAGCAGCCAACTGACAGGGGGCGACTCTGAAGCTTTCTTT | CASSQLTGGDSEAFF
. | TRBD2 | TRBJ2-2 | TRBV6-6 | TGTGCCAGCAGTATGGGACTAGCATCTGGGGAGCTGTTTTTT | CASSMGLASGELFF
. | . | TRBJ1-6 | TRBV18 | TGTGCCAGCTCACCTCAAGTGCCAGGAGGGAATTCACCCCTCCACTTT | CASSPQVPGGNSPLHF
. | . | TRBJ1-2 | TRBV9 | TGTGCCAGCAGCGTAGGGGACAATAACTATGGCTACACCTTC | CASSVGDNNYGYTF